Described below is a single T cell receptor beta chain sequence and its context. This sample is drawn from a study of beta chain features in type 1 diabetes. CDR1 is SQVTM, CDR2 ANQGSEA, per germline. J lost 4 bases, V lost 6 bases, and 9 bases had no gene match. The CDR3 has 14 residues. TCRB transcripts that were expressed got sequenced, as all of the isolated RNA had been reverse transcribed. Produced via immunoSEQ multiplex PCR; TCRdb's table is partial and in-frame only. The sample yields 200,000 to 300,000 clones, over 65% seen once. Sequenced material: naive CD4+ T cells from blood. This sequence joins TRBV29-1 and TRBJ2-5; 9 bases map to TRBD2. The clonotype was recovered from a man aged 25 to 40 in good health. The CDR3 loop is CSVAGLAAGETQYF. CDR3 nucleotide sequence: TGCAGCGTGGCGGGACTAGCAGCGGGAGAGACCCAGTACTTC.